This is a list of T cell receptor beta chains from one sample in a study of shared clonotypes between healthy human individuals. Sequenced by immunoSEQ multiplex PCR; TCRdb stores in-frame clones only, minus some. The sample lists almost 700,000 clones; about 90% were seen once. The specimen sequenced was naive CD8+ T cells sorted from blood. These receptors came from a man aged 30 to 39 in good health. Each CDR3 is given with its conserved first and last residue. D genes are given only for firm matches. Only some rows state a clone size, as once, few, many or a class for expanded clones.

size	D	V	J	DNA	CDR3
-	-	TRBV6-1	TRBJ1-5	TGTGCCAGCAGTGAAAGCGGGCCCCAGCATTTT	CASSESGPQHF
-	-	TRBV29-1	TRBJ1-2	TGCAGCGTTGATTTGGGGGTGCATGGCTACACCTTC	CSVDLGVHGYTF
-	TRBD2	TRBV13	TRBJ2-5	TGTGCCAGCACCTTAGGAGCTAGCGGGGGGAAAGAGACCCAGTACTTC	CASTLGASGGKETQYF
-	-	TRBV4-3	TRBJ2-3	TGCGCCAGCAGCCCTATGAGGACAGATACGCAGTATTTT	CASSPMRTDTQYF
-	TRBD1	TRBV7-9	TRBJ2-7	TGTGCCAGCAGCTTACCCGTGACAGGGGAGTTCGACGAGCAGTACTTC	CASSLPVTGEFDEQYF
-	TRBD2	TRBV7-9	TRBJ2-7	TGTGCCAGCAGCGATGGGACGGGAGGGCACACCTACGAGCAGTACTTC	CASSDGTGGHTYEQYF
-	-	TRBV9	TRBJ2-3	TGTGCCAGCAGCGTAGATGACAGCGGAGCTAGCACAGATACGCAGTATTTT	CASSVDDSGASTDTQYF
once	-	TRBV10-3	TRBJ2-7	TGTGCCATCAGTGATATCACGTACGAGCAGTACTTC	CAISDITYEQYF
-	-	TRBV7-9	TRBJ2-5	TGTGCCAGCAATTATAGCCCCAACAGGGCGTCCCGCGAGACCCAGTACTTC	CASNYSPNRASRETQYF
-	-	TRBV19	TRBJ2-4	TGTGCCAGTAGTATCCACGCGGGACTAGCCAAAAACATTCAGTACTTC	CASSIHAGLAKNIQYF
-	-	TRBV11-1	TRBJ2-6	TGTGCCAGCAGCTCCGCAGGGTCTGGGGCCAACGTCCTGACTTTC	CASSSAGSGANVLTF
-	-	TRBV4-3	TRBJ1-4	TGCGCCAGCAGCCAAGATGAGGTCACTACGGGCGAAAAACTGTTTTTT	CASSQDEVTTGEKLFF
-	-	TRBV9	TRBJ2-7	TGTGCCAGCAGCCCTTCCGACTACTACGAGCAGTACTTC	CASSPSDYYEQYF
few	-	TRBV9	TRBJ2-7	TGTGCCAGCAGCCCGTCCGGGAGCCGGTACGAGCAGTACTTC	CASSPSGSRYEQYF
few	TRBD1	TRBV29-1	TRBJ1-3	TGCAGCGTGTTGAGGGACAGCGGAAACACCATATATTTT	CSVLRDSGNTIYF
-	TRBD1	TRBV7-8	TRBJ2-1	TGTGCCAGCAGCTCCGGGACAGGGTCCTACAATGAGCAGTTCTTC	CASSSGTGSYNEQFF
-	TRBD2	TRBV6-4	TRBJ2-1	TGTGCCAGCAGTGACTTTAGCGGGAGTATTGATGAGCAGTTCTTC	CASSDFSGSIDEQFF
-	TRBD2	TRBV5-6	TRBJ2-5	TGTGCCAGCAGCTTAATCTTTAGCGGGATTGAAGAGACCCAGTACTTC	CASSLIFSGIEETQYF
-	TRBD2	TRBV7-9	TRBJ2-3	TGTGCCAGCAGCTCTTCACCGGGACTAGCGGGTCGAGATACGCAGTATTTT	CASSSSPGLAGRDTQYF
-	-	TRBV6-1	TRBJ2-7	TGTGCCAGCAGTGACGTCCCACCCGGGACCGACGTTCGGTACGAGCAGTACTTC	CASSDVPPGTDVRYEQYF
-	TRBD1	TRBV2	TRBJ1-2	TGTGCCAGTACAGGGGATGACGGGTATGGCTACACCTTC	CASTGDDGYGYTF
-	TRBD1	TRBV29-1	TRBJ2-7	TGCAGCGCCGAGGGACAGAACTACGAGCAGTACTTC	CSAEGQNYEQYF
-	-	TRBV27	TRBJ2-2	TGTGCCACCCTTGCCCTGTCGAGCACCGGGGAGCTGTTTTTT	CATLALSSTGELFF
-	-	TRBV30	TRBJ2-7	TGTGCCTGGAGCGGGCAGGGCCCCGAGCAGTACTTC	CAWSGQGPEQYF
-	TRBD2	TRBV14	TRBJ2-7	TGTGCCAGCAGCCAAGTAGGCGCGGGAGAACGCTACGAGCAGTACTTC	CASSQVGAGERYEQYF
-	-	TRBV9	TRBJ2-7	TGTGCCAGCAGCCCCTCCCCCTCAGCTCTCTACGAGCAGTACTTC	CASSPSPSALYEQYF
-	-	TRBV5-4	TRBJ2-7	TGTGCCAGCAGCTTTGTGGACAGCTCCTACGAGCAGTACTTC	CASSFVDSSYEQYF
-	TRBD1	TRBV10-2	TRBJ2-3	TGCGCCAGCGAGGACAGGGCTTTCACAGATACGCAGTATTTT	CASEDRAFTDTQYF
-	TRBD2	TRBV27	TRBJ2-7	TGTGCCAGCAGTCGAGGGACTAGCGGGACCTTCTACGAGCAGTACTTC	CASSRGTSGTFYEQYF
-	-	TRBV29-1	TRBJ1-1	TGCAGCGTTGAAAAGAACACTGAAGCTTTCTTT	CSVEKNTEAFF
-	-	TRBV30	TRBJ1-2	TGTGCCTGGAGTTTTTGGGTTCAGAACTATGGCTACACCTTC	CAWSFWVQNYGYTF
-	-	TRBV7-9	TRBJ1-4	TGTGCCAGCAGCTTAGACACCCGGGGAGAAAAACTGTTTTTT	CASSLDTRGEKLFF
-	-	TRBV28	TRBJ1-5	TGTGCCAGCAGTTTTCGACAGCTGGATCAGCCCCAGCATTTT	CASSFRQLDQPQHF
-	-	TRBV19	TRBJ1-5	TGTGCCAGTAGGGTTTCGGGGAGCCCTCAGCCCCAGCATTTT	CASRVSGSPQPQHF
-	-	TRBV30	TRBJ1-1	TGTGCCTGGAGTGACGGGATGAACACTGAAGCTTTCTTT	CAWSDGMNTEAFF
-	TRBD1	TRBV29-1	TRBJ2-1	TGCAGCGTTGAAGCCTCGGGACAGGGAGATGAGCAGTTCTTC	CSVEASGQGDEQFF
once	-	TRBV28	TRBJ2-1	TGTGCCAGCAGTTTACAGGGTACCTACAATGAGCAGTTCTTC	CASSLQGTYNEQFF
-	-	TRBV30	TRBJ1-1	TGTGCCTGGAGTGTAGAAGTCAACACTGAAGCTTTCTTT	CAWSVEVNTEAFF
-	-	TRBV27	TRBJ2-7	TGTGCCAGCAGTTACGCAGGGGATAGCTCCTACGAGCAGTACTTC	CASSYAGDSSYEQYF
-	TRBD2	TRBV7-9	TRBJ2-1	TGTGCCAGCAGCTCCAGACTAGCGGGAGCCTACAATGAGCAGTTCTTC	CASSSRLAGAYNEQFF
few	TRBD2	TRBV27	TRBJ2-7	TGTGCCAGCAGTGAGAAACTAGCGGGGGGGGAGCAGTACTTC	CASSEKLAGGEQYF
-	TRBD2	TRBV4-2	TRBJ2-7	TGTGCCAGCAGCCCCCCGGGACTAGGTCTGATCGAGCAGTACTTC	CASSPPGLGLIEQYF
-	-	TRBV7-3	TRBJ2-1	TGTGCCAGCAGCTCATGGGAAGGCCAAAGAAATGAGCAGTTCTTC	CASSSWEGQRNEQFF
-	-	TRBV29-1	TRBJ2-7	TGCAGCGTTGAATACGTGGGCGATACTTTTGAGCAGTACTTC	CSVEYVGDTFEQYF
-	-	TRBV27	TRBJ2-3	TGTGCCAGCAGTCGCCTCCCTACGGGAGAGGGAGATACGCAGTATTTT	CASSRLPTGEGDTQYF
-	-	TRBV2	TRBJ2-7	TGTGCCAGCAGTGTGTCGCGCACTAGGGGGACCTACGAGCAGTACTTC	CASSVSRTRGTYEQYF
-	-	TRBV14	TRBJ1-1	TGTGCCAGCAGCCAAGAACCTTCGACTGAAGCTTTCTTT	CASSQEPSTEAFF
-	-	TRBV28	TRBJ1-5	TGTGCCAGCAGTTTTCGGGGTGAGCAGCCCCAGCATTTT	CASSFRGEQPQHF
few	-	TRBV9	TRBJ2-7	TGTGCCAGCAGCGTAATTTCAGGTGCGGGCGAGCAGTACTTC	CASSVISGAGEQYF
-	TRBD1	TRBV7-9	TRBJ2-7	TGTGCCAGCCGGGACAGGGCGGGTTACGAGCAGTACTTC	CASRDRAGYEQYF
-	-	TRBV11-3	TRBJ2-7	TGTGCCAGCAAATGGCTCTCCTACGAGCAGTACTTC	CASKWLSYEQYF
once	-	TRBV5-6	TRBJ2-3	TGTGCCAGCAGCTTGTCGGCAACTAGCACAGATACGCAGTATTTT	CASSLSATSTDTQYF
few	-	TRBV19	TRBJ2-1	TGTGCCAGTAGCACCCCCGTGGTCAATAAGAAGTCCTACAATGAGCAGTTCTTC	CASSTPVVNKKSYNEQFF
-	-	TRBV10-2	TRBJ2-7	TGCGCCAGCAGGGAGGGGGTTTCCTACGAGCAGTACTTC	CASREGVSYEQYF